The sequence of this T cell receptor (beta chain) was determined in a study of a mutant IDH1 vaccine in newly diagnosed glioma. At the level of the study: Averaging around 42 years of age, treated patients were around 60% male and approximately 38% female. Patients arrived already treated with radiotherapy, temozolomide, or both, most having had both. Study observations and caveats: The authors found pseudoprogression apparently unrelated to changes in top peripheral T cell clonotypes.

The time point was: baseline, week 1 (first vaccination visit). Treatment specified: pre-vaccination baseline after standard-of-care therapy. Donor tumors were new WHO grade 3 or 4 IDH1-mutant, ATRX-lost astrocytomas. Comments on this clone: The target antigen is unknown.

V gave up 7 bases and J gave up 3 bases; unmatched junction bases: 9. Germline V lookup: CDR1 GTSNPN, CDR2 SVGIG (reference sequence). The CDR3 runs 14 residues. The method was immunoSEQ multiplex PCR; TCRdb's version includes in-frame clones alone and lacks a portion of them. In the table there are 20,000 to 25,000 clones, 90% to 95% of which are singletons. The rearrangement joins TRBV30 to TRBJ1-1; 9 nucleotides align to TRBD1. Sequencing was performed on PBMCs, taken from a glioma patient treated with radiotherapy, temozolomide or both. This TCR was sampled from a man aged 25 to 45 with glioma. Here the CDR3 reads CAYSRRDRDTEAFF. The DNA for the CDR3 is TGTGCCTACAGTCGCCGGGACAGGGACACTGAAGCTTTCTTT.